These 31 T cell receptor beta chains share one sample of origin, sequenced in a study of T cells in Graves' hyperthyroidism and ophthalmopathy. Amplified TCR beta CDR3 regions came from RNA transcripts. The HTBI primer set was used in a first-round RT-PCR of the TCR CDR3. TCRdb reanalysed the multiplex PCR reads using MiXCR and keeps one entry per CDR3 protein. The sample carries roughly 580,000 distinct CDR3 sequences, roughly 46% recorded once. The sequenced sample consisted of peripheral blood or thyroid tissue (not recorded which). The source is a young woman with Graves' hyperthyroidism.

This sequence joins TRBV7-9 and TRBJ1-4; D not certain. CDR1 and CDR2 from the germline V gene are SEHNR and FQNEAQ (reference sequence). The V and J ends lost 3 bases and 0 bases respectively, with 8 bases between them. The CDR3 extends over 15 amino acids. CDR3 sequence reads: CASSLVGSTNEKLFF. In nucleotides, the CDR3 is TGTGCCAGCAGCTTGGTGGGCTCAACTAATGAAAAACTGTTTTTT.

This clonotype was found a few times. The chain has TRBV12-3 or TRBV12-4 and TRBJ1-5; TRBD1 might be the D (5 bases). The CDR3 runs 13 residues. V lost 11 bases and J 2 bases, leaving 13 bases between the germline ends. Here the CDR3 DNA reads TGTGCCTCATCCGACAGACGCAATCAGCCCCAGCATTTT. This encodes CASSDRRNQPQHF.

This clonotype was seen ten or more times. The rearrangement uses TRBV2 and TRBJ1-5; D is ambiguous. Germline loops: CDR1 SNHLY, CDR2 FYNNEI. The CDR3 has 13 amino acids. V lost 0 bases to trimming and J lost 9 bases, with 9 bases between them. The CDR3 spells CASSEAPHPPQHF. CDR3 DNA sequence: TGTGCCAGCAGTGAAGCACCACACCCGCCCCAGCATTTT. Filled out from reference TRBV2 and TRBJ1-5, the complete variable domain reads EPEVTQTPSHQVTQMGQEVILRCVPISNHLYFYWYRQILGQKVEFLVSFYNNEISEKSEIFDDQFSVERPDGSNFTLKIRSTKLEDSAMYFCASSEAPHPPQHFGDGTRLSIL.

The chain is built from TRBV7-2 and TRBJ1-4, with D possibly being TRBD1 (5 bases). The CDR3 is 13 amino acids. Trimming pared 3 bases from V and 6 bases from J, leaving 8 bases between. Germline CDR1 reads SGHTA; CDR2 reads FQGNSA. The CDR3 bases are TGTGCCAGCAGCTTGACAGTCGATGAAAAACTGTTTTTT. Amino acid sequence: CASSLTVDEKLFF.

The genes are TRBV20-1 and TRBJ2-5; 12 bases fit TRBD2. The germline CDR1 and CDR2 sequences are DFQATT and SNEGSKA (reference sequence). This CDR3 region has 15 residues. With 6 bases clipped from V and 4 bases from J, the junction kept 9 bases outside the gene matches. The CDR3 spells CSAADASGRGETQYF. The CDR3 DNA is TGCAGTGCCGCAGATGCTAGCGGGAGGGGAGAGACCCAGTACTTC.

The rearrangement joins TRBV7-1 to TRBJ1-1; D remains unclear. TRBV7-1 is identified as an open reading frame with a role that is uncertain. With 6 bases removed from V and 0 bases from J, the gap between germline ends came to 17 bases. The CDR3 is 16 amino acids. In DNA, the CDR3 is TGTGCCAGCAGATCCGTGACATATCTCATGAACACTGAAGCTTTCTTT. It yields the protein CASRSVTYLMNTEAFF.

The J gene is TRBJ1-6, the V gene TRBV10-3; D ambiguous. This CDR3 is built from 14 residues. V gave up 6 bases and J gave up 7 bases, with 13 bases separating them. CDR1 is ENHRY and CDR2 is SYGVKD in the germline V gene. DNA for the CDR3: TGTGCCATCAGCTGGACTACAAGGAATTCACCCCTCCACTTT. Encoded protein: CAISWTTRNSPLHF.

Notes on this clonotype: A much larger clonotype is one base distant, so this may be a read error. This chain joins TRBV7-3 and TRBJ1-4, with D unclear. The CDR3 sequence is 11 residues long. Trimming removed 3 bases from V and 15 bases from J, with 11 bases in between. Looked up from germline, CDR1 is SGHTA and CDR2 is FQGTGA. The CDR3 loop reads CASSLGDQVFF. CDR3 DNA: TGTGCCAGCAGCTTGGGCGACCAGGTGTTTTTT.

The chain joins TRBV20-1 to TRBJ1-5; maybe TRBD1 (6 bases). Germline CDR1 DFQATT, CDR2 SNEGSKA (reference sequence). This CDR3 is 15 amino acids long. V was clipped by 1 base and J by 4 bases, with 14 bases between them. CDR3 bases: TGCAGTGCTAGAGTATCGGACAGCGAGAATCAGCCCCAGCATTTT. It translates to CSARVSDSENQPQHF.

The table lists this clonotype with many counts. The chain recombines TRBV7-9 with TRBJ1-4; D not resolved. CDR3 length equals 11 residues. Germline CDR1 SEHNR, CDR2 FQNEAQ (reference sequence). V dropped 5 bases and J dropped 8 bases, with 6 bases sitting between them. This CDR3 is CASSHGEKLFF. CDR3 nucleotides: TGTGCCAGCAGCCACGGGGAAAAACTGTTTTTT.

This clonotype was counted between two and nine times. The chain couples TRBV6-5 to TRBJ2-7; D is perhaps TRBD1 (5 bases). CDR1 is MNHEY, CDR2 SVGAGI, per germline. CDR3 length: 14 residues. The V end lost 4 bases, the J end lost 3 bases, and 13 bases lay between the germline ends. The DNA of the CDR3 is TGTGCCAGCAGTTTCCCCGGACAAGTCTACGAGCAGTACTTC. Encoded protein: CASSFPGQVYEQYF.

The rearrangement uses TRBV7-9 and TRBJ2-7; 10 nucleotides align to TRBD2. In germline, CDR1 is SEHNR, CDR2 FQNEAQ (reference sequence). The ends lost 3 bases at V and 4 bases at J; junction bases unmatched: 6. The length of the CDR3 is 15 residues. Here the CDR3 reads CASSLGLAGEYEQYF. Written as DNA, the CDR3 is TGTGCCAGCAGCTTGGGTCTAGCGGGAGAGTACGAGCAGTACTTC.

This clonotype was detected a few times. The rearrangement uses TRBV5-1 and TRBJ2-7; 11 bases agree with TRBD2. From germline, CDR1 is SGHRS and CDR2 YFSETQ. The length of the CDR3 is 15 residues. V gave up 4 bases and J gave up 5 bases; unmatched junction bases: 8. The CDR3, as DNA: TGCGCCAGCAGCGCATTAGCGGGAGGGCCCCACGAGCAGTACTTC. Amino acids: CASSALAGGPHEQYF.

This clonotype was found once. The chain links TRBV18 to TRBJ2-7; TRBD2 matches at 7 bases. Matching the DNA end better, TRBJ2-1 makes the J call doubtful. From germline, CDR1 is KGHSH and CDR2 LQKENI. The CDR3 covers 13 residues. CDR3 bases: TGTGCCAGCTCCTTCGGGGGGTTGGATGAGCAGTTCTTC. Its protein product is CASSFGGLDEQFF.

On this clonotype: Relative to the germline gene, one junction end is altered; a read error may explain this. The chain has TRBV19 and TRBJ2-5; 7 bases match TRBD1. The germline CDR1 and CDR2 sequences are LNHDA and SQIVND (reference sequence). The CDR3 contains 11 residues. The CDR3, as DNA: TGTGCCAGCCGACAGGGAGAGACCCAGTGCTTC. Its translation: CASRQGETQCF.

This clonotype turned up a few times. CDR3 DNA: TGTGCCAGCAGCCAAGAACCTAGGACCAAGGGGACCTACGAGCAGTACTTC. Translating gives CASSQEPRTKGTYEQYF. The chain has TRBV7-2 and TRBJ2-7; D perhaps matches TRBD1 (5 bases). Germline values: CDR1 SGHTA, CDR2 FQGNSA. V lost 5 bases and J lost 2, with 22 bases in between. CDR3 size: 17 residues.

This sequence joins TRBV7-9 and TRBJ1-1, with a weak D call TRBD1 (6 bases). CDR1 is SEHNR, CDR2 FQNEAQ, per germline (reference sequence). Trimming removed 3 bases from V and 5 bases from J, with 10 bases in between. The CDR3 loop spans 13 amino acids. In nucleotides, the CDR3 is TGTGCCAGCAGCTTTACAGGGCAGACTGAAGCTTTCTTT. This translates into CASSFTGQTEAFF.

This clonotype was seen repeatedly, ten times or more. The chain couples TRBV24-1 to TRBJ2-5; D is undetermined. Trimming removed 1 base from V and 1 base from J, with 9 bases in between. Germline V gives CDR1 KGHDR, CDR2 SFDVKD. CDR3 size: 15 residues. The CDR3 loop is CATSDFAHPQETQYF. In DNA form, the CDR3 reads TGTGCCACCAGTGATTTTGCGCATCCCCAAGAGACCCAGTACTTC.

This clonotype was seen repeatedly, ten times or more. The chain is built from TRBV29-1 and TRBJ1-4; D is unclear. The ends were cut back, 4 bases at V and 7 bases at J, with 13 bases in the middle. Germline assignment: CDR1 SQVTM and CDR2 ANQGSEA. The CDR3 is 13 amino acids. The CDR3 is CSVGGSRGEKLFF. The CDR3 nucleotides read TGCAGCGTTGGAGGGAGTCGGGGTGAAAAACTGTTTTTT.

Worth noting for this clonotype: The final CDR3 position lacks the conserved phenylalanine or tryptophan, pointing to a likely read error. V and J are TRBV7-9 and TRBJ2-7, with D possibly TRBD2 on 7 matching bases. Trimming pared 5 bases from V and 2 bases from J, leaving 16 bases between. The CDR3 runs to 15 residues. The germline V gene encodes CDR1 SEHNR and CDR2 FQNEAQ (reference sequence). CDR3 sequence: CASSPLGRGAYEQYC. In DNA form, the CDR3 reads TGTGCCAGCAGCCCCCTGGGGAGGGGGGCCTACGAGCAGTACTGC.

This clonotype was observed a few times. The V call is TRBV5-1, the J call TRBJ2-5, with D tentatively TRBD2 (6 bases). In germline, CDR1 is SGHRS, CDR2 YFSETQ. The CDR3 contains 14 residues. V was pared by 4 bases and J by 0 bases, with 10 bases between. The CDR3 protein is CASSRGTHQETQYF. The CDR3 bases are TGCGCCAGCAGCCGCGGGACCCACCAAGAGACCCAGTACTTC.

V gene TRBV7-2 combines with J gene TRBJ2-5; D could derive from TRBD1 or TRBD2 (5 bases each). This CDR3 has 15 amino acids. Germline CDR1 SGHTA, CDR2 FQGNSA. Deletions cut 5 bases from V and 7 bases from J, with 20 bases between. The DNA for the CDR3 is TGTGCCAGCAGCACCTCCGGGACCACACTCGGGACCCAGTACTTC. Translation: CASSTSGTTLGTQYF.

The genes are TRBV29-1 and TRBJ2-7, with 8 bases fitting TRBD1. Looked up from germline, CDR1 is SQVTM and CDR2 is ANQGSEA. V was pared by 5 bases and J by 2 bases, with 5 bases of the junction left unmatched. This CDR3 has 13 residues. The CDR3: CSVQRDRPYEQYF. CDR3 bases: TGCAGCGTTCAACGGGACAGGCCCTACGAGCAGTACTTC.

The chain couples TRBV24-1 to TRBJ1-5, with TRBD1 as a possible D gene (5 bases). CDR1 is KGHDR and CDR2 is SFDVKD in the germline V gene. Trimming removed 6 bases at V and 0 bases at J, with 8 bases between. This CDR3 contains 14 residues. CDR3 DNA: TGTGCCACCAGTTTGACAGATAGCAATCAGCCCCAGCATTTT. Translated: CATSLTDSNQPQHF.

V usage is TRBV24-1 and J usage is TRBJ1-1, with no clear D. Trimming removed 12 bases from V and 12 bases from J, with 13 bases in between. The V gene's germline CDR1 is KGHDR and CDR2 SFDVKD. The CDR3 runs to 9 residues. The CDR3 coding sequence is TGTGCCCGGCGGACGTTGACTTTCTTT. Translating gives CARRTLTFF.

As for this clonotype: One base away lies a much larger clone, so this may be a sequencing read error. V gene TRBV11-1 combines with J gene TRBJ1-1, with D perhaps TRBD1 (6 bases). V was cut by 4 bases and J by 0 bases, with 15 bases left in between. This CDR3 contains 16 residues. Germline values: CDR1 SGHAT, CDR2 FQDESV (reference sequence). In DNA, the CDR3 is TGTGCCAGCAGCTCGCTCCGGGGGGGCATGAACACTGAAGCTTTCTTT. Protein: CASSSLRGGMNTEAFF.

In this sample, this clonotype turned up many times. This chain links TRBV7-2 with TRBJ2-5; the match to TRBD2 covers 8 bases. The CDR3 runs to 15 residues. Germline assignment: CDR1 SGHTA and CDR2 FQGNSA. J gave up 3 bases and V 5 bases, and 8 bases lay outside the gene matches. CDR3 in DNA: TGTGCCAGCAGCCCCGGACTAGCCCCGAAAGAGACCCAGTACTTC. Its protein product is CASSPGLAPKETQYF.

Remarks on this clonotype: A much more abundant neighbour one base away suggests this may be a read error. CDR3 sequence (DNA): TGTGCCAGCAGCTCCCCGACGGCCAACTATGGCTACACCTTC. This translates into CASSSPTANYGYTF. The rearrangement uses TRBV7-9 and TRBJ1-2; D is undetermined. CDR3 length: 14 amino acids. Germline-derived CDR1 and CDR2 are SEHNR and FQNEAQ (reference sequence). Trimming took 4 bases from V and 2 from J, leaving 11 bases between them.

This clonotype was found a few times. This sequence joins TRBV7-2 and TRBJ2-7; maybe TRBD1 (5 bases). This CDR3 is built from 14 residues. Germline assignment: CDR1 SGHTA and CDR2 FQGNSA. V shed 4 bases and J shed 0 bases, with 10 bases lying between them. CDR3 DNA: TGTGCCAGCAGCTCGACAGACGGCTCCTACGAGCAGTACTTC. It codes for CASSSTDGSYEQYF.

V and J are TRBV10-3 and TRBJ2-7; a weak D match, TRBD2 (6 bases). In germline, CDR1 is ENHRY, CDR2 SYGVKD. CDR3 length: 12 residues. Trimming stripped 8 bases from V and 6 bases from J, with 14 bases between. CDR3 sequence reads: CAIQGRSGEQYF. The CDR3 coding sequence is TGTGCCATCCAAGGGAGGTCGGGCGAGCAGTACTTC.

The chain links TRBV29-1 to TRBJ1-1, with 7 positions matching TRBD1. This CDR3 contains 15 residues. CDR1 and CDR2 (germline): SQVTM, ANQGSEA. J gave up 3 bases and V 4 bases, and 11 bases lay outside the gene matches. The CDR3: CSVVAGEGADTEAFF. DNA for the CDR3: TGCAGCGTTGTGGCGGGAGAGGGGGCGGACACTGAAGCTTTCTTT.